This T cell receptor (beta chain) was recovered during a study of T cells in Graves' hyperthyroidism and ophthalmopathy. In this sample, this clonotype turned up many times. There were TCR beta CDR3 regions amplified from RNA transcripts. The TCR CDR3 was amplified in a first-round RT-PCR using the HTBI primer set. TCRdb re-derived calls from the multiplex PCR reads in MiXCR, one entry per CDR3 protein. The sample consists of fewer than 650,000 distinct CDR3 sequences, about 14% of them appearing once. The V end was cut by 4 bases, the J end by 8 bases, with 13 bases between. The CDR3 totals 13 residues. Germline CDR1 SEHNR, CDR2 FQNEAQ (reference sequence).

The specimen sequenced was blood. The TCR was taken from a middle-aged woman with Graves' hyperthyroidism. The rearrangement links TRBV7-9 to TRBJ2-3, with D unresolved. The CDR3 region is CASSSPLEGTQYF. CDR3 nucleotide sequence: TGTGCCAGCAGCTCCCCTCTCGAAGGTACGCAGTATTTT.